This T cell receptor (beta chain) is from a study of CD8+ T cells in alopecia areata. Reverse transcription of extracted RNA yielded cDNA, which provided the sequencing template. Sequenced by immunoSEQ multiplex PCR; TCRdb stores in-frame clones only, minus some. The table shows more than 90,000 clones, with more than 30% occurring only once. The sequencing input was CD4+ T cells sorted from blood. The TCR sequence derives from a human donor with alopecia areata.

CDR3 DNA sequence: TGCGCCAGCAGCTTACAGGGGGCAAGCTACGAGCAGTACTTC. This sequence encodes CASSLQGASYEQYF. This rearrangement joins TRBV5-1 to TRBJ2-7; 9 bases map to TRBD1. The CDR3 covers 14 residues. Trimming at V came to 2 bases and at J to 3 bases, leaving 3 bases not matched to a gene. Germline CDR1 and CDR2: SGHRS and YFSETQ.